The source of this TCR beta chain is a study of blood T cell repertoires in COVID-19. Study details: Acute-phase and convalescent COVID-19 samples originated in the United States, Italy and Spain. T cells, B-cell-depleted T cells, or PBMCs supplied cDNA or gDNA.

V lost 6 bases, J lost 1 base, and 12 bases lay in between. Germline CDR1 reads LNHDA; CDR2 reads SQIVND (reference sequence). The CDR3 loop spans 14 amino acids. Data came from immunoSEQ multiplex PCR; TCRdb stores just in-frame clones and leaves some out. The sample shows some 95,000 clones, approximately 90% of them seen only once. This chain connects TRBV19 to TRBJ2-5; D might be TRBD2 (5 bases). The source material was peripheral blood. This TCR was recovered from a human donor with active COVID-19. The donor label of this sample is uncertain. The CDR3 DNA reads TGTGCCAGTAGACAACCGGGGATCCAAGAGACCCAGTACTTC. It is translated as CASRQPGIQETQYF.